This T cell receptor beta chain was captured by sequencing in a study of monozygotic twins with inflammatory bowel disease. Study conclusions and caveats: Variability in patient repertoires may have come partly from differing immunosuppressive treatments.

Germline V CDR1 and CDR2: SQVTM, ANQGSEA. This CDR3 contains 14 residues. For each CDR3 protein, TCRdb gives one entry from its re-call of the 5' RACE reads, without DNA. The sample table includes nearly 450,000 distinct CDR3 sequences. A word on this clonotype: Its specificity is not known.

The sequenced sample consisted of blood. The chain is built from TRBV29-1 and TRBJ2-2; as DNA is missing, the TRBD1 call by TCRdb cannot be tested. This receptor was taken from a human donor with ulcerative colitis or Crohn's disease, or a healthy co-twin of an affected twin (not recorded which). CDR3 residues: CSVANRGRTGELFF.